The 10 T cell receptor beta chains presented below share a single source sample, sequenced in a study of blood T cell repertoires in COVID-19. The protocol was immunoSEQ multiplex PCR, while the TCRdb copy is restricted to in-frame clones and leaves out a portion. The data contain around 160,000 clones, roughly 84% of them singletons. Material: peripheral blood. These receptors all stem from a human donor in a cohort sampled during active COVID-19.

J is TRBJ2-1 and V is TRBV24-1; D is perhaps TRBD2 (5 bases). CDR1 and CDR2 from the germline V gene are KGHDR and SFDVKD. This CDR3 has 14 residues. V lost 7 bases to trimming and J lost 5 bases, with 14 bases between them. In DNA, the CDR3 is TGTGCCACCAGCCCTGTTCGAGGGAACAATGAGCAGTTCTTC. Residues: CATSPVRGNNEQFF.

V usage is TRBV27 and J usage is TRBJ2-7, with 7 positions matching TRBD2. The CDR3 covers 15 residues. J gave up 3 bases and V 5 bases, and 10 bases lay outside the gene matches. The germline V gene encodes CDR1 MNHEY and CDR2 SMNVEV (reference sequence). DNA of the CDR3: TGTGCCAGCAGTCTAAGACTAGCACCACACTACGAGCAGTACTTC. This sequence encodes CASSLRLAPHYEQYF.

The chain recombines TRBV28 with TRBJ2-3; TRBD2 aligns across 11 bases. The length of the CDR3 is 17 residues. Trimming at V came to 4 bases and at J to 8 bases, leaving 14 bases not matched to a gene. The germline CDR1 and CDR2 sequences are MDHEN and SYDVKM. The CDR3 spells CASSSPPLLAGAGTQYF. DNA of the CDR3: TGTGCCAGCAGTTCCCCGCCGCTACTAGCGGGGGCAGGTACGCAGTATTTT.

The gene calls are TRBV29-1 and TRBJ1-2; D remains ambiguous. The CDR3 length is 12 residues. Germline V lookup: CDR1 SQVTM, CDR2 ANQGSEA. The germline V and J ends were trimmed by 3 bases and 5 bases, with 10 bases remaining between them. CDR3 DNA: TGCAGCGTTGAGACTAGGGATTATGGCTACACCTTC. Translated: CSVETRDYGYTF.

The J gene is TRBJ2-7, the V gene TRBV4-2; 7 nucleotides match TRBD1. The CDR3 length is 16 residues. Trimming cost V 1 base and J 4 bases; bases outside gene matches: 10. In germline, CDR1 is LGHNA, CDR2 YNFKEQ. The CDR3 nucleotides are TGTGCCAGCAGCCAAGCAGGGGGAGACAGGGTTTACGAGCAGTACTTC. Protein: CASSQAGGDRVYEQYF.

This chain uses TRBV19 with TRBJ1-4, with a weak D call TRBD1 (6 bases). Germline V gene lookup returns CDR1 LNHDA and CDR2 SQIVND (reference sequence). This CDR3 is 16 amino acids long. Trimming removed 10 bases at V and 4 bases at J, with 22 bases between. The CDR3 reads CATSGGGQRVNEKLFF. Written as DNA, the CDR3 is TGTGCCACCTCGGGGGGGGGCCAGAGGGTTAATGAAAAACTGTTTTTT.

The chain couples TRBV11-3 to TRBJ2-1; 8 nucleotides match TRBD2. CDR1 and CDR2 from the germline V gene are SGHNT and YENEEA. CDR3 length: 16 amino acids. With V trimmed by 5 bases and J by 3 bases, 9 bases remained unmatched. CDR3 DNA: TGTGCCAGCAGCCTCTCCGGGACTAGAGGCTACAATGAGCAGTTCTTC. This encodes CASSLSGTRGYNEQFF.

The chain links TRBV4-1 to TRBJ2-3, with a tentative D call TRBD2 (5 bases). The CDR3 extends over 16 amino acids. Trimming left V 1 base short and J 6 bases short, with 17 bases between. Germline V gene sequence: CDR1 MGHRA, CDR2 YSYEKL. The CDR3 region is CASSQGRTGNGDTQYF. The DNA for the CDR3 is TGCGCCAGCAGCCAAGGTCGGACGGGGAACGGGGATACGCAGTATTTT.

The chain recombines TRBV4-2 with TRBJ2-2; 8 positions agree with TRBD1. V lost 6 bases to trimming and J lost 7 bases; unmatched junction nucleotides: 7. CDR1 is LGHNA and CDR2 is YNFKEQ in the germline V gene. The CDR3 is made up of 14 amino acids. The CDR3: CASRLNRGNGELFF. Here the CDR3 DNA reads TGTGCCAGCAGACTAAACAGGGGGAACGGGGAGCTGTTTTTT.

This clone has only one observation. This rearrangement joins TRBV5-1 to TRBJ1-1; no firm D call. The length of the CDR3 is 12 residues. CDR1 SGHRS and CDR2 YFSETQ come from the germline V gene. V lost 0 bases, J lost 11 bases, and 11 bases lay in between. CDR3: CASSLDRALAFF. CDR3 sequence (DNA): TGCGCCAGCAGCTTGGATCGAGCTCTGGCTTTCTTT.